The T cell receptor (beta chain) described here comes from a study of metastatic and nonmetastatic thyroid tumors. TCRdb redid the clone calls on the PCR reads using MiXCR. Of 6,100 or so clones listed, around 30% are singletons. Before thyroid surgery, none of the patients had received any treatment. Trimming took off 5 bases at V and 4 bases at J, with 19 bases between the two ends. From germline, CDR1 is DFQATT and CDR2 SNEGSKA (reference sequence). The CDR3 is 15 residues long. The V call is TRBV20-1, the J call TRBJ2-3; possible D gene TRBD1, 6 bases. The sample taken for sequencing was tumor tissue. The origin of this receptor is a female donor with papillary thyroid cancer or a benign thyroid nodule (not recorded which). Some clones in this sample may be carry-over from other donors' samples. CDR3 loop: CSASIPRTVPDTQYF. DNA for the CDR3: TGCAGTGCTTCAATTCCCCGGACAGTACCAGATACGCAGTATTTT.